The 12 T cell receptor beta chains in this list originate from one sample, sequenced in a study of shared clonotypes between healthy human individuals. Profiling relied on immunoSEQ multiplex PCR, and the TCRdb table lists in-frame clones only, not all of them. This table holds 2 million to 2.5 million clones, more than 90% found once. The sequenced material came from naive CD4+ T cells sorted from blood. The subset: CD45RA+ positively selected. The receptors come from a man aged 18-30 years in good health.

The chain uses TRBV11-3 and TRBJ1-2; D perhaps matches TRBD1 (6 bases). Trimming cost V 1 base and J 2 bases, with 20 bases left between them. CDR1 SGHNT and CDR2 YENEEA come from the germline V gene. This CDR3 region has 18 residues. The CDR3 DNA follows: TGTGCCAGCAGCTTAGCGCCCCCAAACGGACAGCCGAACTATGGCTACACCTTC. Protein sequence: CASSLAPPNGQPNYGYTF.

The rearrangement joins TRBV10-3 to TRBJ2-1; 8 bases line up with TRBD2. The CDR3 has 15 amino acids. The V segment lost 6 bases and the J segment 3 bases; nucleotides outside the gene matches: 7. CDR1 and CDR2 from the germline V gene are ENHRY and SYGVKD. The chain's CDR3 is CAIRGLVVGYNEQFF. CDR3 sequence (DNA): TGTGCCATCAGGGGACTAGTAGTGGGCTACAATGAGCAGTTCTTC.

The rearrangement joins TRBV19 to TRBJ2-5, with a weak D call TRBD2 (5 bases). The CDR3 is made up of 14 amino acids. V lost 3 bases and J 0 bases, leaving 8 bases between the germline ends. The germline CDR1 and CDR2 sequences are LNHDA and SQIVND (reference sequence). The CDR3 DNA follows: TGTGCCAGTAGTATTCGGGGAAACCAAGAGACCCAGTACTTC. This encodes CASSIRGNQETQYF.

The CDR3 DNA is TGTGCCAGCAGCTCTATTGGGACCTTCGGCTATGGCTACACCTTC. This codes for CASSSIGTFGYGYTF. The rearrangement links TRBV5-4 to TRBJ1-2, with TRBD1 as a possible D gene (5 bases). Germline V CDR1 and CDR2: SGHNT, YYREEE (reference sequence). The germline V and J ends were trimmed by 3 bases and 4 bases, with 16 bases remaining between them. CDR3 length: 15 amino acids.

The rearrangement links TRBV5-6 to TRBJ1-2, with 11 bases matching TRBD1. V dropped 4 bases and J dropped 4; count of bases not matched to a gene: 9. Germline-derived CDR1 and CDR2 are SGHDT and YYEEEE. The CDR3 is made up of 16 amino acids. Written as DNA, the CDR3 is TGTGCCAGCAGCAATTCAAGGACAGGGGGCGGCTATGGCTACACCTTC. Protein sequence: CASSNSRTGGGYGYTF.

The rearrangement joins TRBV5-4 to TRBJ1-1; D is ambiguous. V gave up 7 bases and J gave up 0 bases, with 16 bases separating them. This CDR3 has 15 amino acids. From germline, CDR1 is SGHNT and CDR2 YYREEE (reference sequence). CDR3 sequence reads: CASGVQISMNTEAFF. CDR3 nucleotides: TGTGCCAGCGGCGTACAGATTAGCATGAACACTGAAGCTTTCTTT. Drawing the rest from reference TRBV5-4 and TRBJ1-1, the complete variable domain is ETGVTQSPTHLIKTRGQQVTLRCSSQSGHNTVSWYQQALGQGPQFIFQYYREEENGRGNFPPRFSGLQFPNYSSELNVNALELDDSALYLCASGVQISMNTEAFFGQGTRLTVV.

This rearrangement joins TRBV5-1 to TRBJ2-7; D might be TRBD1 (6 bases). CDR1 and CDR2 (germline): SGHRS, YFSETQ. Trimming removed 4 bases from V and 2 bases from J, with 13 bases in between. The CDR3 loop spans 14 amino acids. CDR3 amino acids: CASSTRDIPYEQYF. The CDR3 DNA reads as TGCGCCAGCAGCACCCGGGACATCCCCTACGAGCAGTACTTC.

This clone has only one observation. DNA for the CDR3: TGTGCCAGCAGCTCGGGACATATCGAGCAGTACTTC. It is translated as CASSSGHIEQYF. This rearrangement joins TRBV11-2 to TRBJ2-7; D perhaps matches TRBD1 (6 bases). The germline V gene has CDR1 SGHAT and CDR2 FQNNGV. V lost 4 bases, J lost 6 bases, and 10 bases lay in between. This CDR3 is 12 amino acids long.

The rearrangement links TRBV4-3 to TRBJ2-6; no firm D call. This CDR3 is built from 16 residues. Germline lookup yields CDR1 LGHNA and CDR2 YSLEER. The germline V and J ends were trimmed by 4 bases and 0 bases, with 10 bases remaining between them. The CDR3: CASSLGRSSGANVLTF. In DNA, the CDR3 is TGCGCCAGCAGCCTCGGCAGGAGCTCTGGGGCCAACGTCCTGACTTTC.

The chain combines TRBV5-1 with TRBJ1-2; 11 positions match TRBD1. With V trimmed by 3 bases and J by 3 bases, 4 bases remained unmatched. The CDR3 is made up of 15 amino acids. The V gene's germline CDR1 is SGHRS and CDR2 YFSETQ. CDR3 DNA: TGCGCCAGCAGCTCGGACAGGGGGCTACACTATGGCTACACCTTC. This sequence encodes CASSSDRGLHYGYTF. Looking up the rest from reference TRBV5-1 and TRBJ1-2 gives the full variable domain: KAGVTQTPRYLIKTRGQQVTLSCSPISGHRSVSWYQQTPGQGLQFLFEYFSETQRNKGNFPGRFSGRQFSNSRSEMNVSTLELGDSALYLCASSSDRGLHYGYTFGSGTRLTVV.

The rearrangement links TRBV2 to TRBJ2-3; D perhaps matches TRBD2 (6 bases). Per the germline V gene, CDR1 is SNHLY and CDR2 is FYNNEI. V shed 6 bases and J shed 2 bases, with 15 bases lying between them. The CDR3 has 15 amino acids. In nucleotides, the CDR3 is TGTGCCAGCAGCGCTAGACAGCGGGCCACAGATACGCAGTATTTT. The encoded protein is CASSARQRATDTQYF. The full variable domain, its missing parts supplied by reference TRBV2 and TRBJ2-3, is EPEVTQTPSHQVTQMGQEVILRCVPISNHLYFYWYRQILGQKVEFLVSFYNNEISEKSEIFDDQFSVERPDGSNFTLKIRSTKLEDSAMYFCASSARQRATDTQYFGPGTRLTVL.

The chain links TRBV30 to TRBJ2-7; D tentatively fits TRBD1 or TRBD2 (5 bases each). From germline, CDR1 is GTSNPN and CDR2 SVGIG (reference sequence). CDR3 length: 12 residues. Trimming took 5 bases from V and 2 from J, leaving 10 bases between them. The CDR3 here is CAWRDGTYEQYF. The CDR3, as DNA: TGTGCCTGGCGGGACGGCACCTACGAGCAGTACTTC.